The clone carrying this T cell receptor beta chain was recorded at least ten times. The antigen is unknown. With 5 bases removed from V and 1 base from J, the gap between germline ends came to 9 bases. The CDR3 sequence is 15 residues long. Germline V CDR1 and CDR2: SGHVS, FNYEAQ. Amplification of TCR beta CDR3 regions used RNA transcripts. First-round RT-PCR relied on HTBI primers, and a second-round multiplex PCR came next. MiXCR, run by TCRdb on the multiplex PCR reads, gives a single entry per CDR3 protein. The sample lists approximately 540,000 distinct CDR3 sequences; about two fifths were seen once. Uncontrolled infections, other autoimmune diseases, pregnancy or lactation barred patients from enrollment. This specimen belongs to a study of Graves' ophthalmopathy and Graves' hyperthyroidism. Turning to the study itself: Hyperthyroidism was classified as stable if no ophthalmopathy occurred within 18 months of follow-up.

Study outcomes and limitations: With a specificity of around 76% and a sensitivity of more than 65%, the model predicted ophthalmopathy progression.

Sequences were obtained from peripheral blood or thyroid tissue (not recorded which). The origin of this receptor is an adult man with Graves' hyperthyroidism. V gene TRBV7-6 combines with J gene TRBJ2-6; D gene uncertain. The DNA for the CDR3 is TGTGCCAGCAGCCAGACGTTTTCTGGGGCCAACGTCCTGACTTTC. This encodes CASSQTFSGANVLTF.